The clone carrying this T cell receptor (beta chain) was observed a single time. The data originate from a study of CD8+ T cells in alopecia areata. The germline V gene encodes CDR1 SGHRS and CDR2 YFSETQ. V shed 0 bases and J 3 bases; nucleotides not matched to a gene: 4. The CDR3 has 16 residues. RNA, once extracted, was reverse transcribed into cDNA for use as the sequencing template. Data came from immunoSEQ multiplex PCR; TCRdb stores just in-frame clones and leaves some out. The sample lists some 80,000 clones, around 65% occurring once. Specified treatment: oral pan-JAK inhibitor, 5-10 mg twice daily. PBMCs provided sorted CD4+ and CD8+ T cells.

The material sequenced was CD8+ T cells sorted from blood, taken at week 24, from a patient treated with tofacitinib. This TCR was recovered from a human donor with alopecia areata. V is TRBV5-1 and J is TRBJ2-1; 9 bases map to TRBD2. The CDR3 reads CASSLVTSGYYNEQFF. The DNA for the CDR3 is TGCGCCAGCAGCTTGGTAACTAGCGGGTACTACAATGAGCAGTTCTTC. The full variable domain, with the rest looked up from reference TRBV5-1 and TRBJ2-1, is KAGVTQTPRYLIKTRGQQVTLSCSPISGHRSVSWYQQTPGQGLQFLFEYFSETQRNKGNFPGRFSGRQFSNSRSEMNVSTLELGDSALYLCASSLVTSGYYNEQFFGPGTRLTVL.